This is a list of T cell receptor beta chains from one sample in a study of T cells after yellow fever vaccination. TCRdb analysed the 5' RACE reads with MiXCR anew, one entry per CDR3 protein. Among more than 90,000 distinct CDR3 sequences listed, 7.2% were seen once. The source was CD4+ T cells sorted from PBMCs, collected more than 35 days after the first yellow fever vaccination. These receptors all come from a man between 18 and 35 years old who received the YFV17D yellow fever vaccine. CDR3s include the opening cysteine and the closing phenylalanine or tryptophan. Expanded clones are given a class, and other clones once, few, many or no size at all.

abundance: many; v_gene: TRBV5-1; CDR3aa: CASSGTRNEQYF
abundance: many; v_gene: TRBV6-5; CDR3aa: CASSYWGTGETEAFF
abundance: many; v_gene: TRBV6-1; CDR3aa: CASGDPAETQYF
abundance: many; v_gene: TRBV27; CDR3aa: CASSLLGLYTDTQYF
abundance: many; v_gene: TRBV2; CDR3aa: CASTRWRNQPQHF
abundance: many; v_gene: TRBV27; CDR3aa: CASSLYGVGRVAFF
abundance: many; v_gene: TRBV21-1; CDR3aa: CASSRAVWELFF
abundance: many; v_gene: TRBV12-3/TRBV12-4; CDR3aa: CASSRQGGSYEQYF
abundance: many; v_gene: TRBV7-3; CDR3aa: CASSPSRDSIDEQFF
abundance: many; v_gene: TRBV9; CDR3aa: CASSASGSSYNEQFF
abundance: many; v_gene: TRBV5-1; CDR3aa: CASSLGYRLTKSTDTQYF
abundance: .; v_gene: TRBV12-3/TRBV12-4; CDR3aa: CASSLTSGGDLGEQFF
abundance: many; v_gene: TRBV6-2/TRBV6-3; CDR3aa: CAGSTTAGEETQYF
abundance: many; v_gene: TRBV10-3; CDR3aa: CAISAGVQGLITGELFF
abundance: many; v_gene: TRBV4-2; CDR3aa: CASSPFASRDNEQFF
abundance: many; v_gene: TRBV7-8; CDR3aa: CASSPRGVSTDTQYF
abundance: many; v_gene: TRBV7-2; CDR3aa: CASSLGWGIETQYF
abundance: many; v_gene: TRBV18; CDR3aa: CASSPEVHRGYTF
abundance: many; v_gene: TRBV7-9; CDR3aa: CASREGLGAKNIQYF
abundance: many; v_gene: TRBV7-2; CDR3aa: CASTTRLAGQPQHF
abundance: .; v_gene: TRBV19; CDR3aa: CASSVGQRLRQPQHF
abundance: .; v_gene: TRBV20-1; CDR3aa: CSVARVGGERDTQYF
abundance: many; v_gene: TRBV2; CDR3aa: CASRRGTSGGADEQFF
abundance: many; v_gene: TRBV5-1; CDR3aa: CASSATFTGEETQYF
abundance: many; v_gene: TRBV2; CDR3aa: CASRRTGGENTEAFF
abundance: many; v_gene: TRBV5-1; CDR3aa: CASSFYRDFTDTQYF
abundance: .; v_gene: TRBV29-1; CDR3aa: CSVVGREVETQYF
abundance: many; v_gene: TRBV7-3; CDR3aa: CASSLSAGADEQFF
abundance: many; v_gene: TRBV7-2; CDR3aa: CASSRGGGKYNEQFF
abundance: many; v_gene: TRBV12-3/TRBV12-4; CDR3aa: CASSRDRANTEAFF
abundance: many; v_gene: TRBV5-6; CDR3aa: CASSLVAATNEKLFF
abundance: many; v_gene: TRBV6-1; CDR3aa: CASSGPREYNEQFF
abundance: many; v_gene: TRBV5-1; CDR3aa: CASSLGGQGDQPQHF
abundance: many; v_gene: TRBV5-1; CDR3aa: CASNTGGGTYEQYF
abundance: .; v_gene: TRBV5-4; CDR3aa: CASRHKNTEETQYF
abundance: many; v_gene: TRBV5-1; CDR3aa: CASSLGPVLQETQYF
abundance: many; v_gene: TRBV5-6; CDR3aa: CASSLYGIQGPTDTQYF
abundance: many; v_gene: TRBV20-1; CDR3aa: CSAVGGLSQPQHF
abundance: many; v_gene: TRBV5-1; CDR3aa: CASSLADPRSGNTIYF
abundance: many; v_gene: TRBV5-1; CDR3aa: CASSWTSGGGNEQFF
abundance: .; v_gene: TRBV7-2; CDR3aa: CASMPQGVIEQYF
abundance: many; v_gene: TRBV6-5; CDR3aa: CASSRDRKTYNSPLHF
abundance: many; v_gene: TRBV5-1; CDR3aa: CASSLEPGSPLHF
abundance: many; v_gene: TRBV5-1; CDR3aa: CASTAGLGSAETQYF
abundance: many; v_gene: TRBV19; CDR3aa: CASSMGMNTEAFF